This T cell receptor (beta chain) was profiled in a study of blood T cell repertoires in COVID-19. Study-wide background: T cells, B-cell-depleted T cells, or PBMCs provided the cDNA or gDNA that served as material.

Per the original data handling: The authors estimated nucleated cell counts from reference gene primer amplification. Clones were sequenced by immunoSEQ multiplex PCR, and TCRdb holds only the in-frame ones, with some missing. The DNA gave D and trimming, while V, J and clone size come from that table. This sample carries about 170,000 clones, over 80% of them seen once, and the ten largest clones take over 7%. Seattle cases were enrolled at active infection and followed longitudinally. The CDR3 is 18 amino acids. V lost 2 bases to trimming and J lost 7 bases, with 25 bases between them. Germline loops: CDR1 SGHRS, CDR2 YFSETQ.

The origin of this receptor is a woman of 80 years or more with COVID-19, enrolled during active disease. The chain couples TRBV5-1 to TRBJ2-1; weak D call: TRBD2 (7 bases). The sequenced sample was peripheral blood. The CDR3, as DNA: TGCGCCAGCAGCTTCCTCGCGGGAGTGGGTGGAGGGGGTAATGAGCAGTTCTTC. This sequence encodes CASSFLAGVGGGGNEQFF.